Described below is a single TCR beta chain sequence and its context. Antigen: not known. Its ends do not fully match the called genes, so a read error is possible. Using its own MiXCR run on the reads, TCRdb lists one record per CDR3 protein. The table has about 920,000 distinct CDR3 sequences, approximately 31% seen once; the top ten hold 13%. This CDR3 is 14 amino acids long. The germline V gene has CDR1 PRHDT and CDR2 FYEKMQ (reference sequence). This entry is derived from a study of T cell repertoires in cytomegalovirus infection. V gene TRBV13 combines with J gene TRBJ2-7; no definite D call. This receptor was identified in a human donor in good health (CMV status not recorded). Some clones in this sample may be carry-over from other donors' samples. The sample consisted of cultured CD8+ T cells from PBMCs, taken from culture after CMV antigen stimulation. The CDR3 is CASSFPSASEEQYF. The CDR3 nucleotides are TGCGCCAGCAGCTTCCCATCCGCGAGTGAAGAGCAGTACTTC.